A single sample is the source of the 31 T cell receptor beta chains below, sequenced in a study of blood T cell repertoires in COVID-19. Data came from immunoSEQ multiplex PCR; TCRdb stores just in-frame clones and leaves some out. The sample yields about 150,000 clones, about 89% seen once. The sample was peripheral blood. These receptors were obtained from an elderly man with acute or convalescent COVID-19.

The rearrangement uses TRBV29-1 and TRBJ2-7; a weak D match, TRBD2 (6 bases). Germline V gene lookup returns CDR1 SQVTM and CDR2 ANQGSEA. The CDR3 loop spans 13 amino acids. Trimming took 4 bases from V and 5 from J, leaving 15 bases between them. The CDR3 region is CSVAAGSRDEQYF. Written as DNA, the CDR3 is TGCAGCGTTGCGGCGGGGAGTAGGGACGAGCAGTACTTC.

The chain carries TRBV13 and TRBJ2-1; 10 positions match TRBD2. CDR1 is PRHDT and CDR2 is FYEKMQ in the germline V gene (reference sequence). Trimming cost V 2 bases and J 2 bases; bases outside gene matches: 6. The CDR3 is 17 amino acids. In DNA form, the CDR3 reads TGTGCCAGCAGCTTAAGTTCTAGCGGGAGAACCTACAATGAGCAGTTCTTC. This encodes CASSLSSSGRTYNEQFF.

This clone was observed a handful of times. This sequence joins TRBV23-1 and TRBJ2-7, with 11 bases matching TRBD1. TRBV23-1 falls under the ORF class, with uncertain function. This CDR3 contains 14 residues. Trimming at V came to 3 bases and at J to 7 bases, leaving 5 bases not matched to a gene. This CDR3 is CASSQDRGRGEQYF. The CDR3 nucleotides are TGCGCCAGCAGTCAGGACAGGGGGCGAGGGGAGCAGTACTTC.

This sequence joins TRBV2 and TRBJ1-5; 8 bases align to TRBD1. The V and J ends lost 4 bases and 8 bases, in that order; junction bases with no gene match: 10. Germline CDR1 SNHLY, CDR2 FYNNEI. This CDR3 region has 15 residues. The CDR3 region has the DNA TGTGCCAGCAGTGTGCAGGGACAGGCTTTTAAGCCCCAGCATTTT. Its protein product is CASSVQGQAFKPQHF.

The CDR3 DNA reads as TGCGCCAGCAGCTTTGGGCAGGGTGGTCAGCCCCAGCATTTT. Encoded protein: CASSFGQGGQPQHF. V usage is TRBV5-1 and J usage is TRBJ1-5; D possibly corresponds to TRBD1 (5 bases). The CDR3 runs to 14 residues. Germline V gene lookup returns CDR1 SGHRS and CDR2 YFSETQ. Trimming removed 2 bases from V and 6 bases from J, with 12 bases in between. The complete variable domain, with remaining parts taken from reference TRBV5-1 and TRBJ1-5, reads KAGVTQTPRYLIKTRGQQVTLSCSPISGHRSVSWYQQTPGQGLQFLFEYFSETQRNKGNFPGRFSGRQFSNSRSEMNVSTLELGDSALYLCASSFGQGGQPQHFGDGTRLSIL.

This clone was seen only a few times. This chain uses TRBV11-2 with TRBJ2-2, with TRBD1 matching over 7 bases. V gave up 6 bases and J gave up 4 bases; unmatched junction bases: 5. CDR3 length: 14 amino acids. Germline values: CDR1 SGHAT, CDR2 FQNNGV. The CDR3 loop reads CASRRQGGTGELFF. CDR3 coding DNA: TGTGCCAGCAGGAGACAGGGTGGCACCGGGGAGCTGTTTTTT.

This chain uses TRBV2 with TRBJ2-7; unclear D gene. Looked up from germline, CDR1 is SNHLY and CDR2 is FYNNEI. The V gene lost 4 bases and the J gene lost 5 bases, with 9 bases spanning the gap. The CDR3 runs 12 residues. The CDR3 sequence is CASSAPMNEQYF. DNA for the CDR3: TGTGCCAGCAGTGCACCTATGAACGAGCAGTACTTC.

The V call is TRBV3-1 (or the pseudogene TRBV3-2), the J call TRBJ2-3; 10 bases fit TRBD2. The trim removed 3 bases at V and 2 bases at J, leaving 5 bases unmatched. The CDR3 sequence is 16 residues long. Germline V gene data show CDR1 as LGHDT and CDR2 as YNNKEL (reference sequence). CDR3 residues: CASSHVAGGTTDTQYF. The CDR3 coding sequence is TGTGCCAGCAGCCATGTAGCGGGAGGTACCACAGATACGCAGTATTTT.

This rearrangement joins TRBV20-1 to TRBJ1-1; D is unclear. Germline-derived CDR1 and CDR2 are DFQATT and SNEGSKA (reference sequence). Trimming stripped 3 bases from V and 0 bases from J, with 8 bases between. The CDR3 has 13 residues. The CDR3 spells CSASSLLNTEAFF. The CDR3 nucleotides read TGCAGTGCTAGTAGCCTATTGAACACTGAAGCTTTCTTT.

The J gene is TRBJ2-5, the V gene TRBV15; possible D gene TRBD1, 8 bases. CDR1 is LNHNV, CDR2 YYDKDF, per germline (reference sequence). Between the trimmed V and J ends, which lost 2 bases and 2 bases, there was a span of 18 bases. The length of the CDR3 is 17 residues. As DNA, the CDR3 is TGTGCCACCAGCAGAACCAGGACAGGGAGGGGGCAAGAGACCCAGTACTTC. Its protein is CATSRTRTGRGQETQYF.

The V call is TRBV6-2 or TRBV6-3, the J call TRBJ2-2; unclear D gene. V lost 4 bases, J lost 2 bases, and 2 bases lay in between. The CDR3 runs to 12 residues. CDR1 and CDR2 (germline): MNHEY, SVGEGT. The CDR3 DNA is TGTGCCAGCAGTTTAAACACCGGGGAGCTGTTTTTT. Translated, it gives CASSLNTGELFF.

The chain recombines TRBV5-1 with TRBJ1-4; 7 nucleotides line up with TRBD1. Germline V CDR1 and CDR2: SGHRS, YFSETQ. The CDR3 consists of 16 residues. Germline trimming cut 0 bases from V and 0 bases from J; bases unmatched to any gene: 2. The CDR3 sequence is CASSLEGQPTNEKLFF. CDR3 bases: TGCGCCAGCAGCTTGGAGGGACAGCCAACTAATGAAAAACTGTTTTTT.

This chain uses TRBV15 with TRBJ1-2; no definite D call. Germline-derived CDR1 and CDR2 are LNHNV and YYDKDF (reference sequence). V lost 1 base to trimming and J lost 4 bases, with 10 bases between them. The CDR3 is 14 amino acids. CDR3 protein: CATSRAQASYGYTF. For the CDR3, the DNA is TGTGCCACCAGCAGAGCCCAGGCCAGCTATGGCTACACCTTC.

The chain is built from TRBV9 and TRBJ2-1; 8 bases line up with TRBD2. V lost 4 bases, J lost 4 bases, and 7 bases stayed unmatched. The CDR3 covers 15 residues. CDR1 is SGDLS and CDR2 is YYNGEE in the germline V gene. The chain's CDR3 is CASSSREGSYNEQFF. The CDR3 DNA sequence: TGTGCCAGCAGCTCCCGGGAGGGTTCGTACAATGAGCAGTTCTTC.

The genes are TRBV28 and TRBJ1-2; the match to TRBD1 covers 9 bases. CDR3 length: 15 amino acids. Losses at the gene ends were 7 bases for V and 1 base for J; bases not matched to a gene: 7. CDR1 and CDR2 from the germline V gene are MDHEN and SYDVKM. CDR3 sequence: CASTRGGQGNYGYTF. The CDR3 nucleotides read TGTGCCAGCACTAGAGGGGGACAGGGTAACTATGGCTACACCTTC.

The chain links TRBV5-1 to TRBJ2-3, with D perhaps TRBD1 (6 bases). The V end was cut by 0 bases, the J end by 4 bases, with 15 bases between. Germline V CDR1 and CDR2: SGHRS, YFSETQ. The CDR3 totals 16 residues. This CDR3 reads CASSLGGTLVADTQYF. In nucleotides, the CDR3 is TGCGCCAGCAGCTTGGGAGGGACACTAGTGGCAGATACGCAGTATTTT.

V and J are TRBV7-9 and TRBJ2-4; D is ambiguous. V was cut by 4 bases and J by 0 bases, with 10 bases left in between. Germline loops: CDR1 SEHNR, CDR2 FQNEAQ (reference sequence). There are 15 residues in the CDR3. CDR3 sequence: CASSSRWVAKNIQYF. Written as DNA, the CDR3 is TGTGCCAGCAGCTCTAGATGGGTAGCCAAAAACATTCAGTACTTC.

V is TRBV21-1 and J is TRBJ2-5; the listed D gene, TRBD2, was not tested against the DNA. TRBV21-1 is flagged as a pseudogene. There are 14 residues in the CDR3. The DNA for the CDR3 is TGTGCCAGCAAGATCCGGGGACTCGAGGAGACCCAGTACTTC. Encoded protein: CASKIRGLEETQYF.

This clone showed up just once. This chain joins TRBV28 and TRBJ2-7; 7 positions agree with TRBD2. V dropped 5 bases and J dropped 0; count of bases not matched to a gene: 4. The CDR3 covers 14 residues. Germline lookup yields CDR1 MDHEN and CDR2 SYDVKM. CDR3 sequence: CASSLVAGSYEQYF. CDR3 DNA sequence: TGTGCCAGCAGTCTCGTAGCGGGCTCCTACGAGCAGTACTTC.

This clone was counted once. This rearrangement joins TRBV2 to TRBJ1-2, with 8 nucleotides matching TRBD1. The CDR3 sequence is 15 residues long. The J segment lost 7 bases and the V segment lost 3 bases, leaving 10 bases of the junction unmatched. Germline lookup yields CDR1 SNHLY and CDR2 FYNNEI. CDR3 sequence: CASSEGRGPAIGYTF. CDR3 bases: TGTGCCAGCAGTGAGGGCAGGGGGCCGGCGATTGGCTACACCTTC.

The chain carries TRBV5-1 and TRBJ2-5; 12 bases align to TRBD2. The CDR3 consists of 14 residues. With V trimmed by 5 bases and J by 4 bases, 3 bases remained unmatched. Germline values: CDR1 SGHRS, CDR2 YFSETQ. DNA of the CDR3: TGCGCCAGCAGGGCGGGACTAGCGGGAGAGACCCAGTACTTC. This encodes CASRAGLAGETQYF.

The chain combines TRBV24-1 with TRBJ2-5, with 12 bases fitting TRBD2. Germline CDR1 and CDR2: KGHDR and SFDVKD. V trimming: 1 base; J trimming: 4 bases; junction bases outside the gene matches: 9. The CDR3 extends over 18 amino acids. CDR3 region: CATSDFGLLAGGPETQYF. CDR3 bases: TGTGCCACCAGTGATTTCGGCTTACTAGCGGGGGGACCAGAGACCCAGTACTTC.

The chain has TRBV2 and TRBJ2-1, with TRBD2 matching over 10 bases. In germline, CDR1 is SNHLY, CDR2 FYNNEI. V was pared by 4 bases and J by 6 bases, with 3 bases of the junction left unmatched. The CDR3 totals 14 residues. CDR3 in DNA: TGTGCCAGCAGTGTAGCGGGAGGCCGCAATGAGCAGTTCTTC. It translates to CASSVAGGRNEQFF. The entire variable domain, with the rest obtained from reference TRBV2 and TRBJ2-1, is as follows: EPEVTQTPSHQVTQMGQEVILRCVPISNHLYFYWYRQILGQKVEFLVSFYNNEISEKSEIFDDQFSVERPDGSNFTLKIRSTKLEDSAMYFCASSVAGGRNEQFFGPGTRLTVL.

This chain links TRBV19 with TRBJ2-3, with 11 bases identical to TRBD2. CDR3 length: 15 amino acids. V trimming: 6 bases; J trimming: 6 bases; junction bases outside the gene matches: 8. The germline V gene has CDR1 LNHDA and CDR2 SQIVND (reference sequence). CDR3 DNA: TGTGCCAGTAGAGAGACTAGCGGGATGTGGGATACGCAGTATTTT. This codes for CASRETSGMWDTQYF.

The chain carries TRBV5-1 and TRBJ2-2; tentatively, D is TRBD1 (6 bases). Germline V CDR1 and CDR2: SGHRS, YFSETQ. CDR3 length: 16 amino acids. Trimming left V 0 bases short and J 1 base short, with 10 bases between. CDR3 DNA: TGCGCCAGCAGCTTGGAGGCAGGGGTGAACACCGGGGAGCTGTTTTTT. This sequence encodes CASSLEAGVNTGELFF. Using reference TRBV5-1 and TRBJ2-2 for the parts outside the CDR3, the full variable domain is KAGVTQTPRYLIKTRGQQVTLSCSPISGHRSVSWYQQTPGQGLQFLFEYFSETQRNKGNFPGRFSGRQFSNSRSEMNVSTLELGDSALYLCASSLEAGVNTGELFFGEGSRLTVL.

This clone appeared once. The chain carries TRBV25-1 and TRBJ2-4; TRBD2 is a possible D gene (6 bases). From germline, CDR1 is MGHDK and CDR2 SYGVNS. The CDR3 spans 15 residues. V lost 1 base to trimming and J lost 0 bases, with 7 bases between them. The CDR3 here is CASSESGVAKNIQYF. CDR3 bases: TGTGCCAGCAGTGAATCGGGAGTAGCCAAAAACATTCAGTACTTC.

The chain couples TRBV4-1 to TRBJ2-5; perhaps TRBD1 as D (5 bases). V was pared by 1 base and J by 5 bases, with 20 bases between. The germline gives CDR1 MGHRA, CDR2 YSYEKL. CDR3 length: 17 amino acids. The CDR3 loop reads CASSQVVIGAARETQYF. CDR3 DNA sequence: TGCGCCAGCAGCCAAGTGGTGATAGGGGCCGCACGGGAGACCCAGTACTTC.

The chain carries TRBV28 and TRBJ1-2; 11 nucleotides match TRBD1. The J segment lost 8 bases and the V segment lost 5 bases, leaving 13 bases of the junction unmatched. The CDR3 is 16 residues long. The germline V gene encodes CDR1 MDHEN and CDR2 SYDVKM. This chain's CDR3 is CASSTPRRTGGAGYTF. The CDR3 DNA sequence: TGTGCCAGCAGTACCCCTCGGAGGACAGGGGGCGCGGGCTACACCTTC.

V usage is TRBV28 and J usage is TRBJ2-5, with D perhaps matching TRBD2 (6 bases). The V gene lost 6 bases and the J gene lost 3 bases, with 14 bases spanning the gap. This CDR3 comprises 14 residues. Germline CDR1 and CDR2: MDHEN and SYDVKM. DNA of the CDR3: TGTGCCAGCAGGCCAACTTGGGGGGAAGAGACCCAGTACTTC. Amino acids: CASRPTWGEETQYF.

The table lists this clone with a few counts. The chain combines TRBV2 with TRBJ2-1, with 14 bases that match TRBD2. The CDR3 length is 17 residues. Trimming at V came to 6 bases and at J to 3 bases, leaving 7 bases not matched to a gene. Germline V gene data show CDR1 as SNHLY and CDR2 as FYNNEI. CDR3 amino acids: CASRHGTSGGFYNEQFF. CDR3 DNA: TGTGCCAGCAGACACGGGACTAGCGGGGGATTCTACAATGAGCAGTTCTTC.

The table lists this clone with a count of one. V gene TRBV19 combines with J gene TRBJ1-5; 7 positions match TRBD1. The CDR3 covers 14 residues. CDR1 LNHDA and CDR2 SQIVND come from the germline V gene (reference sequence). V gave up 4 bases and J gave up 6 bases; unmatched junction bases: 6. CDR3 in DNA: TGTGCCAGTAGTAGTCAGGGGGGTTTTCAGCCCCAGCATTTT. Protein sequence: CASSSQGGFQPQHF. Using reference TRBV19 and TRBJ1-5 for the parts outside the CDR3, the full variable domain is DGGITQSPKYLFRKEGQNVTLSCEQNLNHDAMYWYRQDPGQGLRLIYYSQIVNDFQKGDIAEGYSVSREKKESFPLTVTSAQKNPTAFYLCASSSQGGFQPQHFGDGTRLSIL.